This TCR beta chain was retrieved from a study of blood T cell repertoires in COVID-19. The wider study: Spain, Italy and the United States supplied samples that represented acute and convalescent COVID-19. T cells, B-cell-depleted T cells, or PBMCs supplied cDNA or gDNA.

In the source study's methods: Reference gene primer amplification yielded estimated nucleated cell counts. The assay was immunoSEQ multiplex PCR, and TCRdb's table has in-frame clones only and misses some. That table supplies the V and J calls and clone size; D and trimming were determined from the DNA. In the table there are 85,000 to 100,000 clones, 70% to 85% of which are singletons. This clonotype originated in a human donor in a cohort sampled during active COVID-19. Sequenced input: peripheral blood.

CDR3 DNA sequence: TGTGCCAGCAGCTTAACCCTAGCCCTAAGCTCCTACAATGAGCAGTTCTTC. This codes for CASSLTLALSSYNEQFF. This sequence joins TRBV7-9 and TRBJ2-1; TRBD2 might be the D (5 bases). Germline CDR1 is SEHNR and CDR2 is FQNEAQ (reference sequence). This CDR3 has 17 amino acids. The V end lost 2 bases, the J end lost 0 bases, and 14 bases lay between the germline ends.